Listed below are T cell receptor beta chains from one sample, sequenced in a study of blood T cell repertoires in COVID-19. Clones were read by immunoSEQ multiplex PCR, and TCRdb kept only the in-frame ones, dropping some. The table has about 310,000 clones, roughly 89% seen once. Sequenced material: PBMCs or T cells enriched from blood (not recorded which). The source of these receptors is a woman in her 30s who had recovered from COVID-19. Both conserved end residues are part of each CDR3.

V	J	CDR3
TRBV6-2/TRBV6-3	TRBJ1-1	CASSYLRWDTEAFF
TRBV12-5	TRBJ2-1	CASGLALSGTSNEQFF
TRBV4-2	TRBJ2-1	CASSQVQGEDNEQFF
TRBV7-9	TRBJ2-1	CASSSRVTEQFF
TRBV6-6	TRBJ2-7	CASSPLHRVMVLYEQYF
TRBV10-3	TRBJ1-5	CATRGREGNQPQHF
TRBV4-2	TRBJ1-2	CASSQPGSHYGYTF
TRBV20-1	TRBJ1-2	CSPRGRAF
TRBV2	TRBJ1-2	CASSSPDRAGYTF
TRBV4-2	TRBJ2-3	CASSQLARDTDTQYF
TRBV6-5	TRBJ2-5	CAIMGWEEGGTQYF
TRBV28	TRBJ2-7	CASSLWQGADEQYF
TRBV11-2	TRBJ2-5	CASSFDRRETQYF
TRBV18	TRBJ1-3	CASSPGQGQITGNTIYF
TRBV7-2	TRBJ2-3	CASSLAGLAGAWDTQYF
TRBV25-1	TRBJ2-7	CASSEREMFMEQYF
TRBV14	TRBJ1-2	CASSQPGTGGGYGYTF
TRBV3-1/TRBV3-2	TRBJ1-6	CASSQEGWQGSSPLHF
TRBV29-1	TRBJ2-7	CSVEDQVGGAALLNEQYF
TRBV3-1/TRBV3-2	TRBJ2-2	CASSQEPGHANTGELFF
TRBV19	TRBJ2-2	CATPMAGNTGELFF
TRBV18	TRBJ2-7	CASSPGTADLYEQYF
TRBV4-3	TRBJ2-3	CASGRDRGATDTQYF
TRBV5-6	TRBJ2-5	CASSEVTWQETQYF
TRBV3-1/TRBV3-2	TRBJ1-6	CASSHDGTGWNSPLHF